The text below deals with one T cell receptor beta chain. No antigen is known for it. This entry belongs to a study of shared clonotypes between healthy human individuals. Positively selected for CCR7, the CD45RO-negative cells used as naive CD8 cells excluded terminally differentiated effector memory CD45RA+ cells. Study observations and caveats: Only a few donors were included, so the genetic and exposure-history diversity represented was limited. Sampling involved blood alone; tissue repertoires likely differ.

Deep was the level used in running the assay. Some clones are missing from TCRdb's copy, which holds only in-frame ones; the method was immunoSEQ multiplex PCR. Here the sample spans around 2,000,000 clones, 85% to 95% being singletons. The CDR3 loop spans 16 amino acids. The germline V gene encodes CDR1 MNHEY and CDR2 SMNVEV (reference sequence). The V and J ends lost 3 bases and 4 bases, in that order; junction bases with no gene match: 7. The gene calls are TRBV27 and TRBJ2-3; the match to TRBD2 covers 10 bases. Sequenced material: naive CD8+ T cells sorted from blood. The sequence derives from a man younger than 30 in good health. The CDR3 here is CASSFLASGGADTQYF. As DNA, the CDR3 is TGTGCCAGCAGTTTCCTGGCTAGCGGGGGAGCAGATACGCAGTATTTT.